This T cell receptor (beta chain) was recovered during a study of CXCR3-negative and CXCR3-positive naive CD8 T cells. The wider study: Summed over all libraries, TRB reads came to about 140 million, with about 1.5 +/- 0.3 million per library. Notes on the study in general: Relative to CXCR3-negative naive cells, CXCR3-positive naive cells had more hydrophobic TRB CDR3s. Memory CD8+ cells showed much lower diversity, while both naive subsets were comparably high. Cryopreserved cells showed partially decreased CXCR3 expression, and most assays used fresh PBMCs.

Germline CDR1 is SQVTM and CDR2 is ANQGSEA. The CDR3 covers 12 residues. UMI labels and 5' RACE were used to prepare the TRB cDNA libraries. For each CDR3 protein, TCRdb gives one entry from its re-call of the 5' RACE reads, without DNA. The repertoire shows about 150,000 distinct CDR3 sequences; the top ten hold 0.49%. As concerns this clonotype: Its antigen is not known.

Sequenced sample: naive CXCR3+ CD8+ T cells from blood. The sample's subset: CD45RO-CCR7+CD27+CD95- naive CD8+ T cells expressing CXCR3 (TNR3+). The TCR originated in a human donor in good health. Some clones in this sample may be carry-over from other donors' samples. The chain couples TRBV29-1 to TRBJ2-5. CDR3 region: CSVEGIVETQYF. The full variable domain, its missing parts supplied by reference TRBV29-1 and TRBJ2-5, is SAVISQKPSRDICQRGTSLTIQCQVDSQVTMMFWYRQQPGQSLTLIATANQGSEATYESGFVIDKFPISRPNLTFSTLTVSNMSPEDSSIYLCSVEGIVETQYFGPGTRLLVL.